The present T cell receptor beta chain was sequenced within a study of cytomegalovirus exposure and HLA in healthy donors. The CDR3 contains 14 residues. J was trimmed by 0 bases and V by 6 bases; bases with no gene match: 4. Germline V gene sequence: CDR1 MDHEN, CDR2 SYDVKM. Findings and caveats of the study: Rarity held for most TCR sequences, but there were some public TCRs that occurred in many donors.

With 60 Vbeta and 13 Jbeta primers, the PCR was carried out. Repertoires were generated with immunoSEQ multiplex PCR, while TCRdb's copy carries only in-frame clones and drops some. The sample lists about 160,000 clones, almost 80% occurring once. With regard to this clone: Its antigen is as yet unknown.

This TCR was sampled from a male donor in good health and CMV-seronegative. V gene TRBV28 combines with J gene TRBJ2-5, with 7 bases identical to TRBD1. What was sequenced was PBMCs. The CDR3 DNA reads as TGTGCCAGCAGGTCGGGACAGAACCAAGAGACCCAGTACTTC. Residues: CASRSGQNQETQYF. Filled out from reference TRBV28 and TRBJ2-5, the complete variable domain reads DVKVTQSSRYLVKRTGEKVFLECVQDMDHENMFWYRQDPGLGLRLIYFSYDVKMKEKGDIPEGYSVSREKKERFSLILESASTNQTSMYLCASRSGQNQETQYFGPGTRLLVL.